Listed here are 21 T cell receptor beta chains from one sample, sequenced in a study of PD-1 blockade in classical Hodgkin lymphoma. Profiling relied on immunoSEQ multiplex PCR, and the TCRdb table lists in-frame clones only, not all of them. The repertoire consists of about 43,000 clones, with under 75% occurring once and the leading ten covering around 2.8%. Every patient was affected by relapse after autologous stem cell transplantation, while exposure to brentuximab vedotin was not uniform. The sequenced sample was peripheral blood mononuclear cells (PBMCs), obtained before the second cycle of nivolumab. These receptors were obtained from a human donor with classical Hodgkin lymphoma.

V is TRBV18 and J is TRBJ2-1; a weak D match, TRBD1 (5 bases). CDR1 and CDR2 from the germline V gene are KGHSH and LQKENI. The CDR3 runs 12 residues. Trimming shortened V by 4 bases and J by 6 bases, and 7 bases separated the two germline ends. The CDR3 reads CASSQQGNEQFF. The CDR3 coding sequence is TGTGCCAGCTCACAGCAGGGCAATGAGCAGTTCTTC.

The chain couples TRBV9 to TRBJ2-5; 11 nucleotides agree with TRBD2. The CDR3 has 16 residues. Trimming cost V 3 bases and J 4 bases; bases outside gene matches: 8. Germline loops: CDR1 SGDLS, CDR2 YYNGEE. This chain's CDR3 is CASSDKRLAGGETQYF. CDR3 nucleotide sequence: TGTGCCAGCAGCGACAAACGGCTAGCGGGAGGAGAGACCCAGTACTTC. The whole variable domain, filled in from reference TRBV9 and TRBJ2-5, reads DSGVTQTPKHLITATGQRVTLRCSPRSGDLSVYWYQQSLDQGLQFLIQYYNGEERAKGNILERFSAQQFPDLHSELNLSSLELGDSALYFCASSDKRLAGGETQYFGPGTRLLVL.

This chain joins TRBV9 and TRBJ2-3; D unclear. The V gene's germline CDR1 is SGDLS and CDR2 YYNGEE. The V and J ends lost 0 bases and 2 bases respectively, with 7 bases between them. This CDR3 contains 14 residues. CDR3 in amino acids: CASSVASITDTQYF. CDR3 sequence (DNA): TGTGCCAGCAGCGTAGCCAGTATCACAGATACGCAGTATTTT.

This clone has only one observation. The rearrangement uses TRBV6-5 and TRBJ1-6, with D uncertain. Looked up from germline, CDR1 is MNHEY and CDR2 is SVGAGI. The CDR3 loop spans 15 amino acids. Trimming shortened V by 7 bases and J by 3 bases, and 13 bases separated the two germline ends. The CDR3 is CASTPVGHYNSPLHF. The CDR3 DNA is TGTGCCAGCACCCCTGTAGGCCACTATAATTCACCCCTCCACTTT.

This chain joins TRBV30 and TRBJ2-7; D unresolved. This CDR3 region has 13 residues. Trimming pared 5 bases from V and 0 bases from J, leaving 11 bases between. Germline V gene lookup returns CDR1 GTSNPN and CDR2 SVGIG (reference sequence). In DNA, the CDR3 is TGTGCCTGGTGGGCGGTAAGCTCCTACGAGCAGTACTTC. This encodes CAWWAVSSYEQYF.

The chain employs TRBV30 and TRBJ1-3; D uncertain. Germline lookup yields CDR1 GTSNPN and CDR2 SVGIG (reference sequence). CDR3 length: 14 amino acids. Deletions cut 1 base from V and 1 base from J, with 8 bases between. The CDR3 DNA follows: TGTGCCTGGAGTGGGTCTGGATCTGGAAACACCATATATTTT. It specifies CAWSGSGSGNTIYF.

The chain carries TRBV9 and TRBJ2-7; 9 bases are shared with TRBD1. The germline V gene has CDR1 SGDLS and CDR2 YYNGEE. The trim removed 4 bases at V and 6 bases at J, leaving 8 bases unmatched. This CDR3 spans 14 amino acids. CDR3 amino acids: CASSIPGQGGEQYF. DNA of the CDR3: TGTGCCAGCAGCATCCCGGGACAGGGAGGCGAGCAGTACTTC.

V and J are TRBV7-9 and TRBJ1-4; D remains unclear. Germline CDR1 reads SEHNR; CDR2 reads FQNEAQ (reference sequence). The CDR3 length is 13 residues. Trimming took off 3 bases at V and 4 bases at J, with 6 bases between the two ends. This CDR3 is CASSLEDNEKLFF. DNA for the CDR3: TGTGCCAGCAGCTTGGAGGATAATGAAAAACTGTTTTTT.

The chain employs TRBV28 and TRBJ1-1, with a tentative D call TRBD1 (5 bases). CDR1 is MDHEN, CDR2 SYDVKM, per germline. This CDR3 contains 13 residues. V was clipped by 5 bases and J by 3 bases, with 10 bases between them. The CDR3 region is CASSIRRDTEAFF. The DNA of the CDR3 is TGTGCCAGCAGTATACGCAGGGACACTGAAGCTTTCTTT. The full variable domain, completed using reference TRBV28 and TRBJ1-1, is DVKVTQSSRYLVKRTGEKVFLECVQDMDHENMFWYRQDPGLGLRLIYFSYDVKMKEKGDIPEGYSVSREKKERFSLILESASTNQTSMYLCASSIRRDTEAFFGQGTRLTVV.

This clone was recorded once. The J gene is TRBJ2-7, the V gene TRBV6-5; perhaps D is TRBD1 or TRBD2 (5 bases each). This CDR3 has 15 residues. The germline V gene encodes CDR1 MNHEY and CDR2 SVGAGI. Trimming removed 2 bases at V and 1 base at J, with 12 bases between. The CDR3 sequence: CASSYGRDASYEQYF. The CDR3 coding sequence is TGTGCCAGCAGTTACGGCAGGGACGCATCCTACGAGCAGTACTTC.

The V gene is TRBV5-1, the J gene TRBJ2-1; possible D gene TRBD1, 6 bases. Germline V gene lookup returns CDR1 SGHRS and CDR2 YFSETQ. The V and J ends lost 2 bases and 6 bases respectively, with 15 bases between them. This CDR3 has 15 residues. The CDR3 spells CASSLRDNPGNEQFF. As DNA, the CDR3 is TGCGCCAGCAGCTTAAGGGACAACCCTGGCAATGAGCAGTTCTTC.

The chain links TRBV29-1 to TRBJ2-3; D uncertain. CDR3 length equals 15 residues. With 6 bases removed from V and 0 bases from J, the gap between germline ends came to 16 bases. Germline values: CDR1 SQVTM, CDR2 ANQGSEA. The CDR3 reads CSVYFWLTSTDTQYF. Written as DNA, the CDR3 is TGCAGCGTCTACTTCTGGCTAACTAGCACAGATACGCAGTATTTT.

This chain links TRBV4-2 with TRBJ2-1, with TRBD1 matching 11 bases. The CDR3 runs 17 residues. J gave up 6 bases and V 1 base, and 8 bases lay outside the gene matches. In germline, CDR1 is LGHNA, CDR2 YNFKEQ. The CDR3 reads CASSQAFTGTGGNEQFF. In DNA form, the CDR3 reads TGTGCCAGCAGCCAAGCCTTTACCGGGACAGGGGGCAATGAGCAGTTCTTC.

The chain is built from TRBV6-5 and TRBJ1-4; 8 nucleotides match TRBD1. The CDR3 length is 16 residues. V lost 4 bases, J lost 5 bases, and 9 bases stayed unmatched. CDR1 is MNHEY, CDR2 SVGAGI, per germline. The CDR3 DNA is TGTGCCAGCAGTTTTGCCGCAGGGGGCGGGAATGAAAAACTGTTTTTT. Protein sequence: CASSFAAGGGNEKLFF.

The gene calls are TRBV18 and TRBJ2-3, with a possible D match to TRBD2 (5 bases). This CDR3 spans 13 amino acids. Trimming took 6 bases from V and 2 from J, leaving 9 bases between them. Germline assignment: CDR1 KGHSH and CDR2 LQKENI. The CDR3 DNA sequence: TGTGCCAGCTCGGGAGAGACCACAGATACGCAGTATTTT. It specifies CASSGETTDTQYF.

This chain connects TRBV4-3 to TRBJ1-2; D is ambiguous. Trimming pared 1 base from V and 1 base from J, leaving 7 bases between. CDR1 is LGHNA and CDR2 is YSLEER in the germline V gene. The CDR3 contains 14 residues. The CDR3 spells CASSQALINYGYTF. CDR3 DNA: TGCGCCAGCAGCCAAGCTTTGATTAACTATGGCTACACCTTC.

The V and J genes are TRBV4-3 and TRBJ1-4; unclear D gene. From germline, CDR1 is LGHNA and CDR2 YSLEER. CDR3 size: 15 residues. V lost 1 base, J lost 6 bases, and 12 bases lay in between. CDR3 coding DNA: TGCGCCAGCAGCCAAGGATCGGGTTTTTATGAAAAACTGTTTTTT. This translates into CASSQGSGFYEKLFF.

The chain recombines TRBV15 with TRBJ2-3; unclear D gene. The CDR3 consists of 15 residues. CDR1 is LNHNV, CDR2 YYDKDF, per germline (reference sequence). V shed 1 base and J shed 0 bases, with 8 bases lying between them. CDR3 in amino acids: CATSRVQASTDTQYF. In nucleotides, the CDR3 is TGTGCCACCAGCAGAGTCCAGGCTAGCACAGATACGCAGTATTTT.

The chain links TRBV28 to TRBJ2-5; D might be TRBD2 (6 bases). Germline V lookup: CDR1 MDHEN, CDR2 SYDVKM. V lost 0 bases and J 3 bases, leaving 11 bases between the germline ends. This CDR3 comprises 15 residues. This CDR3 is CASSLWREEEETQYF. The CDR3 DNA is TGTGCCAGCAGTTTATGGAGGGAGGAGGAAGAGACCCAGTACTTC.

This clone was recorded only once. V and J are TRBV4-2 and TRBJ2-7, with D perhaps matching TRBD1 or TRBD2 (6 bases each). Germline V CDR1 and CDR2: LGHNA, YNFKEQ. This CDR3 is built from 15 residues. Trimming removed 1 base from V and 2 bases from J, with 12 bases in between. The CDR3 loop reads CASSQGTRGPYEQYF. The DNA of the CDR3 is TGTGCCAGCAGCCAAGGGACACGGGGGCCCTACGAGCAGTACTTC.

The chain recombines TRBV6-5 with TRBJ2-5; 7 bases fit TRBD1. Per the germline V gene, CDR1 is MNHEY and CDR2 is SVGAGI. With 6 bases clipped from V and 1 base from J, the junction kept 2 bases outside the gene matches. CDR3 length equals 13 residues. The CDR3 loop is CASSRDSQETQYF. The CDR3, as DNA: TGTGCCAGCAGCCGGGACAGCCAAGAGACCCAGTACTTC.